One T cell receptor (beta chain) is described in this entry. What antigen it recognizes has not been identified. No base quality values were provided; no much bigger clone lies one nucleotide off. The data are from a study of cytomegalovirus exposure and HLA in healthy donors (dated by TCRdb to about 2017). Study-wide context: In an earlier analysis of some 550 of the donors, 250 to 300 Gb of sequence data and 100 million or so unique TCR beta sequences from 150 million to 200 million T cells were reported. Every repertoire in the discovery cohort had been generated on one and the same sequencing platform. Along with the approximately 700-subject first cohort, a separate validation cohort of over a hundred different subjects was used. The later analysis used no new phenotypic data to find candidate immune exposures, relying instead on TCR beta sequences and their occurrence across donors. Among almost 400 genotyped donors of the cohort, an average of approximately 240,000 unique TCR beta nucleotide sequences were sequenced per donor, around 18% of them non-productive. Among the approximately 400 genotyped donors, approximately 81% belonged to the genetic ancestry cluster associated with self-reported Caucasian donors. In a later genetic analysis, genome-wide SNP genotypes for about three fifths of the 666 donors were used, and that subset was treated as a discovery cohort. To decide whether each TCR beta V gene segment behaved as functional or pseudogenic, an earlier analysis of some 570 of the donors relied on high-throughput TCR beta sequencing. The study profiled the T cell repertoires of under 850 subjects by immunosequencing and related them to cytomegalovirus serostatus. Both class I and class II loci were covered by HLA typing, at four-digit resolution. A handful of DR-DQ haplotypes were handled as single units for association and clustering because linkage in the cohort was strong. To study patterns of TCR occurrence, a later analysis re-analyzed previously published TCR beta repertoires from 650 to 750 donors and added high-resolution HLA genotyping. Donor age, sex, ethnicity and CMV serostatus were collected together with the repertoire data. The number of typed donors differed by locus: roughly 629-630 for A, B, C, DRB1 and DQB1; some 500 for DQA1; 606 for DPA1; and approximately 450 for DPB1. The study combined high-throughput TCR immunosequencing, statistical association of individual TCRs with disease status, and machine learning to predict cytomegalovirus infection status. The study aimed to test whether signatures of past pathogen exposure could be identified by cataloging public T cell receptors. About 280 gigabases of sequencing data and around 80 million unique TCR sequences made up an early release that covered roughly 670 HLA-typed donors. General conclusions and limits of the study: In a later genetic analysis, fewer N-insertions in productive TCRs were reported among donors in an Asian-associated ancestry cluster than the roughly 700-donor mean. According to the authors, the approach could potentially be generalized to other disease states and immunological phenotypes. The earlier analysis of around 600 of the donors excluded 15 to 20 rarely observed V segments, including chromosome 9 orphons, because counts were too low. In this cohort, only TCR beta chains were sequenced, and detectable features were limited by the absence of alpha or paired-chain data. According to a later analysis, TCR association rates differed among HLA loci, with DRB1 alleles showing the most associated TCRs and HLA-C alleles showing the fewest. Compared with equally common non-associated chains, HLA-associated TCR beta chains in a later analysis were more clonally expanded and had lower generation probabilities. The presence/absence analyses assumed that sequencing depth was roughly uniform across donors, and that assumption may not be true. In an earlier analysis of some 500 of the donors, most TCR beta V segments were observed in productive rearrangements about 90% or about 30% of the time, broadly matching IMGT annotations. According to a later analysis, parvovirus B19, influenza, CMV and Epstein-Barr virus appeared linked to several top co-occurrence clusters. Linkage disequilibrium might explain the correlated functional status among segregating V segments, but an unknown experimental factor could not be excluded. When HLA alleles, especially DR and DQ, strongly co-occurred, TCR associations were difficult to assign to individual alleles. A group of highly shared sequence variants was considered likely to be a technical artifact of the sequencing pipeline. While some public TCRs were present in many individuals, most TCR sequences turned up only very rarely across donors. A total of about 180 TCR beta chains were listed by the study as associated with cytomegalovirus. Some IMGT-functional V segments, including TRBV6-2 and TRBV6-3, could not be told apart with the 87-base-pair reads, so those segments were excluded. A further reported finding was that TCR beta sequences accurately predicted the HLA-A and HLA-B alleles for most subjects in the first cohort. Because HLA typing was missing for some donors at each locus, association tests included only the typed subset. The only immune exposure information available for the cohort was CMV serostatus. An association between a missense DCLRE1C variant and V-gene and J-gene trimming of TCR beta chains was found in a later genetic analysis and replicated in an independent cohort. A later analysis found that most CMV-associated TCR beta chains appeared HLA-restricted, with HLA associations seemingly driven largely by CMV exposure. In a later analysis, about 17,000 TCR beta sequences were associated with specific HLA alleles at a false discovery rate of 0.05. In vitro tests confirmed that a few of the cytomegalovirus-associated TCR beta chains recognize cytomegalovirus antigens. The classifier was reported to diagnose cytomegalovirus status with high specificity and sensitivity in both the original and validation cohorts.

As encoded in the germline V gene, CDR1 is MNHNS while CDR2 is SASEGT. V gives up 10 bases and J gives up 5 bases, and the segment between their germline ends measures 17 bases. The CDR3 has 13 amino acids, counting the end cysteine and phenylalanine. The sequence is cut down to CDR3 DNA, 39 bases in frame from base 1. The library was generated by the immunoSEQ multiplex PCR assay. For the multiplex PCR, a mixture combining 60 forward primers for TCR Vbeta segments and 13 reverse primers for TCR Jbeta segments was used. A multiplex PCR assay on genomic DNA amplified the CDR3 region of rearranged TCR beta genes. The Illumina HiSeq System was used to sequence the amplified TCR beta libraries as 87-base-pair reads. The authors processed their data as follows. A later analysis counted 65 million to 90 million unique TCR beta chains across the 550 to 800 repertoires, and roughly 9.9 million of these chains were shared by at least two donors. To remove PCR and sequencing errors, raw reads were error-corrected and collapsed into unique sequences using a nearest-neighbor algorithm that merged closely related sequences. CDR3 sequences were aligned to IMGT reference sequences to assign V, D and J gene segments. For a sequence to be retained, a match of at least six nucleotides to both a V gene segment and a J gene segment was required. Rearrangements were classified as productive when the CDR3 lacked stop codons and remained in frame with V and J, and all other rearrangements were classified as non-productive. Following IMGT convention, CDR3 was defined as the stretch from the second conserved V-encoded cysteine up to the conserved J-encoded phenylalanine. Sequences without an unambiguous match to a single V gene segment were excluded from the earlier analysis of 587 of the donors. An earlier analysis of fewer than 750 of the donors classified V segments as functional when productive rearrangements were above 56.7% and as segregating when the standard deviation between donors was above 5%. To diagnose cytomegalovirus status from the catalog of TCR beta chain sequences, a statistical classification framework was built. In a later analysis, V and J genes were assigned by comparing TCR nucleotide sequences against IMGT/GENE-DB human TR gene sequences. In a later analysis, CDR3 sequences and most-parsimonious VDJ recombination scenarios were assigned using the TCRdist pipeline. In a later analysis, every TCR beta chain was defined by the combination of its CDR3 amino acid sequence and its V-gene family, and reads without a unique V-gene family were dropped. A later analysis removed roughly 590 highly shared, low-generation-probability nucleotide sequences to deal with suspected cross-contamination and a sequencing artifact. In a later analysis, a clonal expansion index for each public chain was calculated from normalized within-repertoire ranks of inferred template counts. In a later analysis, generation probabilities were computed using a VDJ recombination model fitted to out-of-frame rearrangements, and the results were checked against IGoR. In a later analysis, hypergeometric tests were used to score TCR-TCR, TCR-HLA and TCR-CMV co-occurrence, with a repertoire-size bias correction applied to TCR pairs. To estimate false discovery rates, a later analysis permuted the HLA or CMV assignments 20 times. In a later analysis, co-occurring TCRs were grouped using DBSCAN, with TCRdist sequence similarity added in when clustering inside HLA-allele-positive subsets. Repertoires with fewer than 30,000 or more than 120,000 public chains, plus five repertoires with anomalous nucleotide sharing, were excluded from co-occurrence clustering. Entries here come from immuneACCESS through TCRdb and include only in-frame sequences with V and J called. Some clones fail to appear in such tables; in the studies checked, an unresolved V gene covers under half of the shortfall, and the cause of the remainder is unknown. V and J calls and clone size are copied from that table; D and trimming were computed from the DNA. This sample lists some 190,000 clones; under 9.5% were detected once. The top ten clones comprise about 1.2% of the sample.

The cohort was made up of around 720 healthy bone marrow donors. At the time of sampling, every cohort member was nominally healthy, though immune exposures that went unrecorded were likely present. The donor was CMV seropositive and was included in the group of some 290 seropositive cohort members. Each donor provided a peripheral blood sample, and peripheral blood mononuclear cells were used for TCR beta sequencing. Genomic DNA was extracted from the blood cell samples with the Qiagen DNeasy Blood Extraction Kit. The chain is encoded by TRBV6-1 joined to TRBJ1-2; the D gene is possibly TRBD1, with 6 bases matching. Sequencing was done on a sample of PBMCs. The TCR originated in a woman aged 25-40 years in good health and CMV-seropositive. The DNA sequence follows: TGTGCCACCCGGGACACGAACTCTTATGGCTACACCTTC. Translated, it gives CATRDTNSYGYTF.